Below are 25 T cell receptor beta chains sequenced from a single sample in a study of blood T cell repertoires in COVID-19. This table comes from immunoSEQ multiplex PCR, and its TCRdb copy is limited to in-frame clones, with some not included. The data hold just under 85,000 clones, with over 70% observed a single time. The material sequenced was peripheral blood. These receptors all stem from a woman aged 60-70 years with acute or convalescent COVID-19.

V is TRBV18 and J is TRBJ1-1; possible D gene TRBD1, 5 bases. Germline V gene sequence: CDR1 KGHSH, CDR2 LQKENI. V was shortened by 8 bases and J by 0 bases, with 10 bases between the two germline ends. This CDR3 region has 13 residues. CDR3 protein: CASHRQLNTEAFF. As DNA, the CDR3 is TGTGCCAGCCATAGACAGTTGAACACTGAAGCTTTCTTT.

The chain uses TRBV7-2 and TRBJ2-7, with 8 bases identical to TRBD2. This CDR3 has 16 residues. The germline V gene encodes CDR1 SGHTA and CDR2 FQGNSA. Germline trimming cut 8 bases from V and 6 bases from J; bases unmatched to any gene: 18. CDR3 sequence: CASGMGFGAGVFEQYF. CDR3 sequence (DNA): TGTGCCAGCGGTATGGGGTTTGGAGCGGGAGTATTCGAGCAGTACTTC. Looking up the rest from reference TRBV7-2 and TRBJ2-7 gives the full variable domain: GAGVSQSPSNKVTEKGKDVELRCDPISGHTALYWYRQSLGQGLEFLIYFQGNSAPDKSGLPSDRFSAERTGGSVSTLTIQRTQQEDSAVYLCASGMGFGAGVFEQYFGPGTRLTVT.

This clone has a handful of counts. The rearrangement joins TRBV6-5 to TRBJ1-4, with unresolved D. There are 15 residues in the CDR3. Germline CDR1 MNHEY, CDR2 SVGAGI. Trimming took off 2 bases at V and 3 bases at J, with 10 bases between the two ends. Here the CDR3 reads CASSYLGGPNEKLFF. CDR3 coding DNA: TGTGCCAGCAGTTACCTCGGCGGCCCTAATGAAAAACTGTTTTTT.

The chain recombines TRBV5-1 with TRBJ1-3; D is ambiguous. This CDR3 has 16 amino acids. Germline loops: CDR1 SGHRS, CDR2 YFSETQ. The V gene lost 4 bases and the J gene lost 0 bases, with 14 bases spanning the gap. The CDR3 DNA is TGCGCCAGCAGCCTAGAGGGCCCCTTCTCTGGAAACACCATATATTTT. Translated, it gives CASSLEGPFSGNTIYF.

This rearrangement joins TRBV7-2 to TRBJ1-4; D might be TRBD1 (6 bases). Trimming took 2 bases from V and 7 from J, leaving 8 bases between them. The CDR3 is 13 amino acids. Germline V lookup: CDR1 SGHTA, CDR2 FQGNSA. The CDR3 loop reads CASSLRGAEKLFF. The CDR3 DNA sequence: TGTGCCAGCAGCTTACGGGGGGCTGAAAAACTGTTTTTT.

This clone was seen once. V gene TRBV6-6 combines with J gene TRBJ1-2; 7 bases are shared with TRBD1. CDR3 size: 15 residues. CDR1 is MNHNY, CDR2 SVGAGI, per germline (reference sequence). J gave up 4 bases and V 0 bases, and 5 bases lay outside the gene matches. In nucleotides, the CDR3 is TGTGCCAGCAGTTACTCGAATACAGGGGCCTATGGCTACACCTTC. It translates to CASSYSNTGAYGYTF.

The rearrangement joins TRBV5-1 to TRBJ1-2, with TRBD1 as a possible D gene (6 bases). Germline V gene sequence: CDR1 SGHRS, CDR2 YFSETQ. V lost 0 bases and J lost 4, with 10 bases in between. There are 14 residues in the CDR3. The CDR3 loop reads CASSLEGDVYGYTF. For the CDR3, the DNA is TGCGCCAGCAGCTTGGAGGGGGATGTCTATGGCTACACCTTC.

The rearrangement joins TRBV10-2 to TRBJ1-1, with D hard to call. V was trimmed by 4 bases and J by 0 bases, leaving 6 bases between them. The CDR3 is made up of 13 amino acids. Germline assignment: CDR1 WSHSY and CDR2 SAAADI. In nucleotides, the CDR3 is TGCGCCAGCAGTGGGCACCTGAACACTGAAGCTTTCTTT. Translating it yields CASSGHLNTEAFF.

The chain recombines TRBV5-1 with TRBJ1-1, with 9 bases matching TRBD1. Trimming took 8 bases from V and 4 from J; bases not matched to a gene: 12. The germline CDR1 and CDR2 sequences are SGHRS and YFSETQ. This CDR3 contains 15 residues. This CDR3 reads CASTRDRDVGTEAFF. CDR3 coding DNA: TGCGCCAGTACACGGGACAGGGATGTTGGCACTGAAGCTTTCTTT.

The chain is built from TRBV19 and TRBJ1-6, with D maybe TRBD1 (6 bases). V shed 4 bases and J shed 10 bases, with 14 bases lying between them. Per germline, CDR1 LNHDA and CDR2 SQIVND (reference sequence). The CDR3 covers 14 residues. The CDR3: CASSTMGAESPLHF. CDR3 nucleotides: TGTGCCAGTAGTACCATGGGGGCAGAATCACCCCTCCACTTT.

This chain uses TRBV29-1 with TRBJ1-2; TRBD1 agrees at 7 bases. With 6 bases clipped from V and 3 bases from J, the junction kept 7 bases outside the gene matches. Germline V gene lookup returns CDR1 SQVTM and CDR2 ANQGSEA. CDR3 size: 13 residues. The CDR3 nucleotides are TGCAGCGTATCAACAGGGGTAGACTATGGCTACACCTTC. The encoded protein is CSVSTGVDYGYTF.

The chain links TRBV29-1 to TRBJ2-4; tentative D call: TRBD2 (5 bases). Trimming removed 5 bases from V and 7 bases from J, with 15 bases in between. The germline CDR1 and CDR2 sequences are SQVTM and ANQGSEA. This CDR3 spans 13 amino acids. Here the CDR3 reads CSVLELLGNIQYF. The CDR3 nucleotides are TGCAGCGTTTTGGAATTACTAGGGAACATTCAGTACTTC. Together with reference TRBV29-1 and TRBJ2-4, the CDR3 gives the full variable domain: SAVISQKPSRDICQRGTSLTIQCQVDSQVTMMFWYRQQPGQSLTLIATANQGSEATYESGFVIDKFPISRPNLTFSTLTVSNMSPEDSSIYLCSVLELLGNIQYFGAGTRLSVL.

The gene calls are TRBV6-1 and TRBJ2-3, with 7 bases aligning to TRBD1. Germline trimming cut 2 bases from V and 1 base from J; bases unmatched to any gene: 6. Germline CDR1 and CDR2: MNHNS and SASEGT. The CDR3 is 16 residues long. The CDR3 loop reads CASSEQGGAGTDTQYF. DNA of the CDR3: TGTGCCAGCAGTGAACAAGGGGGCGCAGGCACAGATACGCAGTATTTT.

The gene calls are TRBV30 and TRBJ2-2; D gene unclear. Trimming cost V 5 bases and J 3 bases, with 16 bases left between them. This CDR3 spans 15 amino acids. Per germline, CDR1 GTSNPN and CDR2 SVGIG (reference sequence). CDR3 residues: CAWRQLTRDTGELFF. The CDR3 DNA is TGTGCCTGGCGTCAATTGACCCGGGACACCGGGGAGCTGTTTTTT.

The chain recombines TRBV4-3 with TRBJ1-2; 7 bases align to TRBD1. The CDR3 has 15 amino acids. V shed 0 bases and J 5 bases; nucleotides not matched to a gene: 6. Looked up from germline, CDR1 is LGHNA and CDR2 is YSLEER. DNA for the CDR3: TGCGCCAGCAGCCAAGATTTCCAGGGGGGATATGGCTACACCTTC. Encoded protein: CASSQDFQGGYGYTF.

J is TRBJ2-2 and V is TRBV5-1; D is possibly TRBD1 (5 bases). The V end was cut by 2 bases, the J end by 4 bases, with 9 bases between. CDR1 and CDR2 from the germline V gene are SGHRS and YFSETQ. CDR3 length equals 14 residues. Written as DNA, the CDR3 is TGCGCCAGCAGCTTCTCGACAGTCACCGGGGAGCTGTTTTTT. It codes for CASSFSTVTGELFF.

CDR3 sequence (DNA): TGTGCCAGCAGTAAGGGTCCGGGACTAGCGGGAGTACATGAGCAGTTCTTC. Its translation is CASSKGPGLAGVHEQFF. V usage is TRBV6-2 or TRBV6-3 and J usage is TRBJ2-1; TRBD2 matches at 14 bases. This CDR3 spans 17 amino acids. CDR1 is MNHEY, CDR2 SVGEGT, per germline. V lost 5 bases to trimming and J lost 8 bases; unmatched junction nucleotides: 11.

The rearrangement uses TRBV7-8 and TRBJ2-5; 7 bases align to TRBD1. The germline CDR1 and CDR2 sequences are SGHVS and FQNEAQ. The J segment lost 5 bases and the V segment lost 6 bases, leaving 12 bases of the junction unmatched. The CDR3 is made up of 15 amino acids. CDR3 DNA: TGTGCCAGCAGGCCCGACACAGGGGCACGGGAGACCCAGTACTTC. Translating gives CASRPDTGARETQYF.

V is TRBV9 and J is TRBJ2-3, with 8 bases fitting TRBD2. The length of the CDR3 is 17 residues. Losses at the gene ends were 2 bases for V and 5 bases for J; bases not matched to a gene: 13. Germline CDR1 and CDR2: SGDLS and YYNGEE. The CDR3 loop reads CASSVPGTRSFIDTQYF. For the CDR3, the DNA is TGTGCCAGCAGCGTCCCCGGGACTAGAAGTTTTATAGATACGCAGTATTTT.

The chain uses TRBV11-3 and TRBJ1-1; D gene ambiguous. The CDR3 length is 14 residues. V was clipped by 5 bases and J by 1 base, with 11 bases between them. The V gene's germline CDR1 is SGHNT and CDR2 YENEEA. The CDR3: CASSRPRQNTEAFF. CDR3 in DNA: TGTGCCAGCAGCCGCCCCAGGCAGAACACTGAAGCTTTCTTT.

The gene calls are TRBV6-5 and TRBJ2-7; D is ambiguous. The CDR3 sequence is 14 residues long. The V gene's germline CDR1 is MNHEY and CDR2 SVGAGI. Trimming left V 5 bases short and J 2 bases short, with 13 bases between. CDR3 DNA: TGTGCCAGCAGTACTCGTCGGCAGGCCTACGAGCAGTACTTC. It encodes CASSTRRQAYEQYF.

The chain recombines TRBV5-4 with TRBJ2-1, with 7 bases fitting TRBD2. Germline-derived CDR1 and CDR2 are SGHNT and YYREEE (reference sequence). J gave up 10 bases and V 5 bases, and 12 bases lay outside the gene matches. The CDR3 is 14 residues long. CDR3 sequence: CASRLGGGPREQFF. The CDR3 DNA is TGTGCCAGCAGGCTCGGGGGAGGGCCAAGAGAGCAGTTCTTC.

This chain joins TRBV3-1 (or the pseudogene TRBV3-2) and TRBJ1-2; D possibly corresponds to TRBD1 (5 bases). From germline, CDR1 is LGHDT and CDR2 YNNKEL (reference sequence). CDR3 length equals 14 residues. Trimming removed 3 bases at V and 4 bases at J, with 12 bases between. The CDR3 coding sequence is TGTGCCAGCAGCCACCTGGACACTGCCTATGGCTACACCTTC. It is translated as CASSHLDTAYGYTF.

The chain couples TRBV6-2 or TRBV6-3 to TRBJ1-2; no clear D gene. V shed 6 bases and J shed 0 bases, with 8 bases lying between them. Germline-derived CDR1 and CDR2 are MNHEY and SVGEGT. The CDR3 is made up of 13 amino acids. The CDR3 sequence: CASSEAANYGYTF. In DNA form, the CDR3 reads TGTGCCAGCAGCGAAGCTGCTAACTATGGCTACACCTTC.

V gene TRBV20-1 combines with J gene TRBJ1-5; 8 bases are a match to TRBD1. The junction had 2 bases not matched to a gene; V was cut back by 3 bases and J by 4 bases. In germline, CDR1 is DFQATT, CDR2 SNEGSKA (reference sequence). This CDR3 contains 13 residues. In DNA, the CDR3 is TGCAGTGCTAGTCGGACAGGGAATCAGCCCCAGCATTTT. Translating it yields CSASRTGNQPQHF.